This TCR beta chain was found in a study of control samples from healthy donors and cancer patients. Repertoires were generated with immunoSEQ multiplex PCR, while TCRdb's copy carries only in-frame clones and drops some. There are some 66,000 clones in the sample; 70% to 90% occur only once, and about 5% lies in the top ten. The CDR3 extends over 15 amino acids. V shed 0 bases and J shed 3 bases, with 9 bases lying between them. In germline, CDR1 is LGHDT, CDR2 YNNKEL (reference sequence). The TCR sequence derives from a man aged 35 to 55 in good health. The sequenced sample was blood. The genes are TRBV3-1 (or the pseudogene TRBV3-2) and TRBJ2-1, with no clear D. As DNA, the CDR3 is TGTGCCAGCAGCCAAGATCGGAATAACTACAATGAGCAGTTCTTC. Encoded protein: CASSQDRNNYNEQFF.